The 18 T cell receptor beta chains listed next were all sequenced from one sample in a study of T-cell reconstitution after alpha-beta-depleted transplantation in children. Using unique molecular identifiers, the investigators prepared the TCRbeta library. TCRdb recomputed calls from the PCR reads with MiXCR, one row per CDR3 protein. The sample yields 450,000 to 550,000 distinct CDR3 sequences, 10% to 12% seen once. The sequencing here drew on PBMCs, mostly from graft donor cells, taken 180 days after TCRalphabeta/CD19-depleted stem cell transplant. These receptors all stem from a female patient aged 2-15 years who had a stem cell transplant for aplastic anemia, so the T cells may come from the graft donor.

A word on this clonotype: A read error is possible here, since a much larger clone lies one base away. This chain connects TRBV12-3 or TRBV12-4 to TRBJ2-2, with D tentatively TRBD1 (6 bases). The CDR3 length is 12 residues. DNA of the CDR3: TGTGTCAGCAGTTTTGGACAGGGGGAGCTGTTTTTT. As protein: CVSSFGQGELFF.

The rearrangement joins TRBV12-3 or TRBV12-4 to TRBJ1-2; D is unresolved. The CDR3 length is 14 residues. V lost 3 bases to trimming and J lost 6 bases, with 14 bases between them. CDR3 sequence: CASSFYRLANGYTF. CDR3 DNA: TGTGCCAGCAGTTTTTACCGGTTAGCTAATGGCTACACCTTC.

The chain carries TRBV12-3 or TRBV12-4 and TRBJ1-5; TRBD1 agrees at 8 bases. This CDR3 comprises 14 residues. The V gene end was trimmed by 7 bases and the J gene end by 6 bases; junction bases not matched to a gene: 8. The CDR3 nucleotides read TGTGCCAGCAACCCCGGGACAGGCAGTCAGCCCCAGCATTTT. Amino acids: CASNPGTGSQPQHF.

V usage is TRBV29-1 and J usage is TRBJ1-4; D is perhaps TRBD1 (6 bases). This CDR3 has 13 residues. CDR1 is SQVTM and CDR2 is ANQGSEA in the germline V gene. With 7 bases removed from V and 5 bases from J, the gap between germline ends came to 14 bases. CDR3 nucleotide sequence: TGCAGCGCCGTAATTCAGGGGAATGAAAAACTGTTTTTT. It translates to CSAVIQGNEKLFF.

This clonotype has a handful of counts. V gene TRBV25-1 combines with J gene TRBJ2-5; 11 nucleotides agree with TRBD2. Germline CDR1 and CDR2: MGHDK and SYGVNS. The junction had 19 bases not matched to a gene; V was cut back by 4 bases and J by 9 bases. The CDR3 spans 18 residues. CDR3 coding DNA: TGTGCCAGCAGTGGAAGACCCGTAGCGGGAGGGTCCGTTAGGGCCCAGTACTTC. Translation: CASSGRPVAGGSVRAQYF.

The rearrangement uses TRBV29-1 and TRBJ2-7; D might be TRBD1 (6 bases). The CDR3 spans 15 residues. CDR1 is SQVTM and CDR2 is ANQGSEA in the germline V gene. V was trimmed by 2 bases and J by 4 bases, leaving 18 bases between them. In DNA, the CDR3 is TGCAGCGTTGAATCCGGGTGGACAGAAGGGTACGAGCAGTACTTC. This translates into CSVESGWTEGYEQYF.

This clonotype was observed at least ten times. The rearrangement joins TRBV12-3 or TRBV12-4 to TRBJ1-5; D uncertain. Trimming removed 6 bases at V and 0 bases at J, with 3 bases between. This CDR3 is 12 amino acids long. The CDR3 reads CASRHSNQPQHF. The CDR3 coding sequence is TGTGCCAGCAGACATAGCAATCAGCCCCAGCATTTT.

This clonotype has more than one count but fewer than ten. The chain couples TRBV7-2 to TRBJ2-1; D possibly corresponds to TRBD2 (6 bases). The germline V gene encodes CDR1 SGHTA and CDR2 FQGNSA. Trimming left V 8 bases short and J 0 bases short, with 11 bases between. The CDR3 is 14 residues long. Here the CDR3 reads CASGGAFSYNEQFF. Written as DNA, the CDR3 is TGTGCCAGCGGCGGGGCATTCTCCTACAATGAGCAGTTCTTC.

This clonotype was counted between two and nine times. The V gene is TRBV14, the J gene TRBJ2-1, with D possibly matching TRBD1 (6 bases). This CDR3 region has 16 residues. Germline V gives CDR1 SGHDN, CDR2 FVKESK. The V end lost 4 bases, the J end lost 4 bases, and 17 bases lay between the germline ends. CDR3 region: CASSRTGPPVYNEQFF. The CDR3 DNA is TGTGCCAGCAGCCGAACAGGGCCTCCGGTTTACAATGAGCAGTTCTTC.

V usage is TRBV18 and J usage is TRBJ2-1, with D perhaps matching TRBD1 (6 bases). Trimming left V 2 bases short and J 2 bases short, with 10 bases between. Germline V gene lookup returns CDR1 KGHSH and CDR2 LQKENI. The CDR3 has 15 amino acids. The CDR3 is CASSPEQGTYNEQFF. The CDR3 nucleotides read TGTGCCAGCTCACCAGAGCAGGGGACCTACAATGAGCAGTTCTTC.

The chain recombines TRBV5-5 with TRBJ2-7; tentative D call: TRBD1 (5 bases). The germline CDR1 and CDR2 sequences are SGHKS and YYEKEE (reference sequence). The CDR3 runs to 14 residues. V was cut by 3 bases and J by 0 bases, with 10 bases left in between. CDR3 in amino acids: CASSSTTDSYEQYV. The CDR3 DNA reads as TGTGCCAGCAGCTCTACGACAGACTCCTACGAGCAGTACGTC.

This clonotype was detected only a few times. The CDR3 is CASSMPDGTDTQYF. The DNA of the CDR3 is TGCGCCAGCAGCATGCCGGACGGCACAGATACGCAGTATTTT. The gene calls are TRBV5-1 and TRBJ2-3; D is unresolved. This CDR3 has 14 amino acids. Germline CDR1 reads SGHRS; CDR2 reads YFSETQ. V shed 4 bases and J shed 1 base, with 10 bases lying between them.

This clonotype was seen more than once but under ten times. The gene calls are TRBV6-5 and TRBJ1-1; D is undetermined. The CDR3 runs to 13 residues. Looked up from germline, CDR1 is MNHEY and CDR2 is SVGAGI. The V and J ends lost 5 bases and 6 bases respectively, with 13 bases between them. The CDR3 DNA is TGTGCCAGCAGTCACCCCTACCCTTCTGAAGCTTTCTTT. It is translated as CASSHPYPSEAFF.

The CDR3 is CAISGGITYEQYF. The CDR3 nucleotides read TGTGCCATCAGTGGCGGGATCACCTACGAGCAGTACTTC. This rearrangement joins TRBV10-3 to TRBJ2-7; TRBD2 might be the D (6 bases). The CDR3 has 13 amino acids. V lost 4 bases, J lost 2 bases, and 9 bases lay in between. Germline-derived CDR1 and CDR2 are ENHRY and SYGVKD.

The chain combines TRBV12-3 or TRBV12-4 with TRBJ1-6, with no clear D. The CDR3 contains 14 residues. Between the trimmed V and J ends, which lost 2 bases and 7 bases, there was a span of 9 bases. The CDR3 region has the DNA TGTGCCAGCAGTTTACGGGAAATCAATTCACCCCTCCACTTT. Translated: CASSLREINSPLHF.

There are a few counts of this clonotype. The chain links TRBV2 to TRBJ2-3, with 10 bases identical to TRBD2. Germline-derived CDR1 and CDR2 are SNHLY and FYNNEI. J lost 4 bases, V lost 8 bases, and 12 bases had no gene match. The CDR3 covers 16 residues. The DNA of the CDR3 is TGTGCCAGCGGGCTAAGGGCTAGCGGGAGCGCAGATACGCAGTATTTT. Amino acids: CASGLRASGSADTQYF. Combining the CDR3 with reference TRBV2 and TRBJ2-3 gives the whole variable domain EPEVTQTPSHQVTQMGQEVILRCVPISNHLYFYWYRQILGQKVEFLVSFYNNEISEKSEIFDDQFSVERPDGSNFTLKIRSTKLEDSAMYFCASGLRASGSADTQYFGPGTRLTVL.

This clonotype was seen at least ten times. The gene calls are TRBV24-1 and TRBJ1-2, with D possibly being TRBD1 (6 bases). This CDR3 region has 16 residues. The germline V gene encodes CDR1 KGHDR and CDR2 SFDVKD. Trimming stripped 3 bases from V and 4 bases from J, with 17 bases between. The chain's CDR3 is CATSDSNRVSAYGYTF. The CDR3 DNA reads TGTGCCACCAGTGATAGCAACAGGGTATCCGCCTATGGCTACACCTTC.

This clonotype was recorded many times. The chain carries TRBV5-1 and TRBJ2-2; possibly TRBD2 for D (5 bases). CDR3 length: 17 residues. The germline V gene has CDR1 SGHRS and CDR2 YFSETQ. The V end was cut by 5 bases, the J end by 1 base, with 18 bases between. The CDR3 is CASRMLSGNLNTGELFF. In DNA form, the CDR3 reads TGCGCCAGCAGAATGCTCAGCGGTAACCTGAACACCGGGGAGCTGTTTTTT.